Below are 21 T cell receptor beta chains sequenced from a single sample in a study of T cell changes during pregnancy in multiple sclerosis. Some clones are missing from TCRdb's copy, which holds only in-frame ones; the method was immunoSEQ multiplex PCR. Among about 87,000 clones, roughly 95% were seen once, and the ten largest hold around 1.4%. The sample in question was peripheral blood, obtained in the third trimester of pregnancy. The receptors stem from a female donor in good health, enrolled as a control in a pregnancy study.

The rearrangement joins TRBV27 to TRBJ2-7; 11 nucleotides line up with TRBD2. The CDR3 totals 14 residues. V was pared by 5 bases and J by 7 bases, with 7 bases of the junction left unmatched. Per the germline V gene, CDR1 is MNHEY and CDR2 is SMNVEV (reference sequence). The CDR3 DNA reads TGTGCCAGCAGTGAACTAGCGGGAGCGGGGGAGCAGTACTTC. It encodes CASSELAGAGEQYF.

The chain recombines TRBV11-2 with TRBJ2-7, with a possible D match to TRBD2 (7 bases). The germline V gene encodes CDR1 SGHAT and CDR2 FQNNGV. The V end lost 1 base, the J end lost 2 bases, and 12 bases lay between the germline ends. This CDR3 comprises 15 residues. This chain's CDR3 is CASSLVGGTTYEQYF. The CDR3 DNA follows: TGTGCCAGCAGCTTAGTCGGGGGGACAACCTACGAGCAGTACTTC.

V gene TRBV5-4 combines with J gene TRBJ2-3; tentative D call: TRBD2 (6 bases). Per the germline V gene, CDR1 is SGHNT and CDR2 is YYREEE (reference sequence). The V end lost 0 bases, the J end lost 2 bases, and 7 bases lay between the germline ends. There are 14 residues in the CDR3. In nucleotides, the CDR3 is TGTGCCAGCAGCTTGGCGGGAGCCACAGATACGCAGTATTTT. It encodes CASSLAGATDTQYF. The full variable domain, with the rest looked up from reference TRBV5-4 and TRBJ2-3, is ETGVTQSPTHLIKTRGQQVTLRCSSQSGHNTVSWYQQALGQGPQFIFQYYREEENGRGNFPPRFSGLQFPNYSSELNVNALELDDSALYLCASSLAGATDTQYFGPGTRLTVL.

The V and J genes are TRBV18 and TRBJ2-5, with D possibly TRBD1 on 5 matching bases. V lost 1 base and J lost 6, with 9 bases in between. CDR1 is KGHSH and CDR2 is LQKENI in the germline V gene. The CDR3 contains 13 residues. The CDR3 reads CASSPQGLQTQYF. The CDR3 nucleotides read TGTGCCAGCTCACCACAGGGGTTACAGACCCAGTACTTC.

The rearrangement joins TRBV5-1 to TRBJ2-7; the match to TRBD2 covers 8 bases. The length of the CDR3 is 15 residues. With V trimmed by 8 bases and J by 6 bases, 16 bases remained unmatched. In germline, CDR1 is SGHRS, CDR2 YFSETQ. The CDR3 coding sequence is TGCGCCAGTTTCCCCGGAGCGGGAGATAGTGTCGAGCAGTACTTC. Amino acids: CASFPGAGDSVEQYF.

This chain uses TRBV19 with TRBJ2-3; TRBD2 aligns across 7 bases. The CDR3 contains 16 residues. The V gene end was trimmed by 2 bases and the J gene end by 5 bases; junction bases not matched to a gene: 10. Germline V CDR1 and CDR2: LNHDA, SQIVND (reference sequence). This chain's CDR3 is CASSITSGGVVDTQYF. Written as DNA, the CDR3 is TGTGCCAGTAGTATAACGTCGGGGGGAGTGGTAGATACGCAGTATTTT.

The chain combines TRBV9 with TRBJ2-7; D is possibly TRBD2 (5 bases). The CDR3 loop spans 15 amino acids. V shed 1 base and J shed 3 bases, with 14 bases lying between them. Germline V CDR1 and CDR2: SGDLS, YYNGEE. CDR3 bases: TGTGCCAGCAGCGTAACCCCAACTAGGGACTACGAGCAGTACTTC. Translating it yields CASSVTPTRDYEQYF.

The chain employs TRBV5-1 and TRBJ1-1; TRBD1 matches at 9 bases. V lost 0 bases, J lost 2 bases, and 5 bases stayed unmatched. Germline V gives CDR1 SGHRS, CDR2 YFSETQ. CDR3 length equals 16 residues. The CDR3 loop reads CASSLARTGDNTEAFF. The CDR3 coding sequence is TGCGCCAGCAGCTTGGCTCGGACAGGGGACAACACTGAAGCTTTCTTT. Full variable domain (rest looked up from reference TRBV5-1 and TRBJ1-1): KAGVTQTPRYLIKTRGQQVTLSCSPISGHRSVSWYQQTPGQGLQFLFEYFSETQRNKGNFPGRFSGRQFSNSRSEMNVSTLELGDSALYLCASSLARTGDNTEAFFGQGTRLTVV.

The CDR3 protein is CASSKRQGASGTYNEQFF. The CDR3 nucleotides read TGTGCCAGCAGTAAACGCCAAGGGGCTAGCGGGACCTACAATGAGCAGTTCTTC. This chain connects TRBV28 to TRBJ2-1; 9 bases match TRBD2. After removal of 5 bases from V and 2 bases from J, the junction contained 13 bases not matched to a gene. Germline loops: CDR1 MDHEN, CDR2 SYDVKM. The CDR3 runs 18 residues.

The chain combines TRBV28 with TRBJ1-2, with a tentative D call TRBD1 (6 bases). The V end was cut by 6 bases, the J end by 4 bases, with 15 bases between. The germline V gene encodes CDR1 MDHEN and CDR2 SYDVKM. This CDR3 comprises 14 residues. CDR3: CASSSNTGSYGYTF. The DNA of the CDR3 is TGTGCCAGCAGCTCCAACACAGGGAGCTATGGCTACACCTTC.

The V and J genes are TRBV5-6 and TRBJ1-3; 9 positions match TRBD1. Germline V gene data show CDR1 as SGHDT and CDR2 as YYEEEE. CDR3 length: 15 residues. V lost 4 bases and J lost 4; bases outside the gene matches: 6. The CDR3 spells CASSLWTGVGNTIYF. CDR3 DNA sequence: TGTGCCAGCAGCCTCTGGACAGGGGTAGGAAACACCATATATTTT.

This clone was recorded only once. The V gene is TRBV29-1, the J gene TRBJ2-7; the D gene is possibly TRBD2 (7 bases). The CDR3 consists of 12 residues. Looked up from germline, CDR1 is SQVTM and CDR2 is ANQGSEA. Trimming stripped 5 bases from V and 11 bases from J, with 19 bases between. The CDR3 DNA reads TGCAGCGTTTCCTCAGGGGCGGGGGTGAAGTACTTC. As protein: CSVSSGAGVKYF.

Only one count was recorded for this clone. This chain links TRBV28 with TRBJ2-6, with no clear D. Germline V lookup: CDR1 MDHEN, CDR2 SYDVKM. The CDR3 length is 15 residues. Trimming cost V 2 bases and J 0 bases, with 5 bases left between them. CDR3 loop: CASSLENSGANVLTF. DNA for the CDR3: TGTGCCAGCAGTTTAGAGAACTCTGGGGCCAACGTCCTGACTTTC.

V and J are TRBV9 and TRBJ2-1; D perhaps matches TRBD2 (6 bases). V was shortened by 3 bases and J by 9 bases, with 22 bases between the two germline ends. The germline CDR1 and CDR2 sequences are SGDLS and YYNGEE. This CDR3 spans 16 amino acids. CDR3 DNA sequence: TGTGCCAGCAGCGCACAGGCCCCGGGACTCGGGAGTGAGCAGTTCTTC. Translated: CASSAQAPGLGSEQFF.

The genes are TRBV5-1 and TRBJ1-1, with TRBD1 identical over 12 bases. The CDR3 totals 15 residues. The germline V gene encodes CDR1 SGHRS and CDR2 YFSETQ. After removal of 4 bases from V and 7 bases from J, the junction contained 8 bases not matched to a gene. CDR3: CASSQRGQGAGEAFF. The CDR3 bases are TGCGCCAGCAGCCAGCGGGGACAGGGGGCCGGTGAAGCTTTCTTT.

The J gene is TRBJ1-1, the V gene TRBV6-5, with unresolved D. Trimming took off 5 bases at V and 1 base at J, with 11 bases between the two ends. The V gene's germline CDR1 is MNHEY and CDR2 SVGAGI. This CDR3 contains 14 residues. CDR3 DNA: TGTGCCAGCAGTCGCCGACAAGGGAACACTGAAGCTTTCTTT. Protein: CASSRRQGNTEAFF.

This chain joins TRBV19 and TRBJ2-5; 10 bases fit TRBD1. V lost 2 bases and J lost 2; bases outside the gene matches: 5. Germline-derived CDR1 and CDR2 are LNHDA and SQIVND (reference sequence). The CDR3 consists of 16 residues. CDR3 protein: CASSITGTGAQETQYF. In nucleotides, the CDR3 is TGTGCCAGTAGTATAACCGGGACAGGGGCACAAGAGACCCAGTACTTC.

This chain joins TRBV5-1 and TRBJ2-3, with D unclear. Trimming pared 1 base from V and 6 bases from J, leaving 9 bases between. The CDR3 has 13 residues. Per the germline V gene, CDR1 is SGHRS and CDR2 is YFSETQ. The CDR3 here is CASSLIVEDTQYF. In DNA, the CDR3 is TGCGCCAGCAGCTTGATTGTCGAGGATACGCAGTATTTT.

V gene TRBV30 combines with J gene TRBJ2-7, with D perhaps TRBD2 (5 bases). The germline V and J ends were trimmed by 5 bases and 5 bases, with 13 bases remaining between them. This CDR3 contains 12 residues. Germline values: CDR1 GTSNPN, CDR2 SVGIG (reference sequence). CDR3 bases: TGTGCCTGGGGGTCGGGGTTGAACGAGCAGTACTTC. It codes for CAWGSGLNEQYF. Variable domain in full (rest from reference TRBV30 and TRBJ2-7): SQTIHQWPATLVQPVGSPLSLECTVEGTSNPNLYWYRQAAGRGLQLLFYSVGIGQISSEVPQNLSASRPQDRQFILSSKKLLLSDSGFYLCAWGSGLNEQYFGPGTRLTVT.

The chain carries TRBV2 and TRBJ2-7, with 9 bases that match TRBD1. The junction had 7 bases not matched to a gene; V was cut back by 2 bases and J by 5 bases. The V gene's germline CDR1 is SNHLY and CDR2 FYNNEI. The CDR3 is 15 residues long. As DNA, the CDR3 is TGTGCCAGCAGTGAAAGGTTTACAGGGGGCGACGAGCAGTACTTC. Translation: CASSERFTGGDEQYF. The full variable domain, in which reference TRBV2 and TRBJ2-7 provide the parts outside the CDR3, is EPEVTQTPSHQVTQMGQEVILRCVPISNHLYFYWYRQILGQKVEFLVSFYNNEISEKSEIFDDQFSVERPDGSNFTLKIRSTKLEDSAMYFCASSERFTGGDEQYFGPGTRLTVT.

The genes are TRBV5-1 and TRBJ2-1; a weak D match, TRBD1 (5 bases). V gave up 4 bases and J gave up 4 bases, with 12 bases separating them. Per germline, CDR1 SGHRS and CDR2 YFSETQ. The CDR3 contains 14 residues. The chain's CDR3 is CASSPRQTYNEQFF. The CDR3 region has the DNA TGCGCCAGCAGCCCCAGACAGACTTACAATGAGCAGTTCTTC.